The 30 T cell receptor beta chains below come from one sample, sequenced in a study of control samples from healthy donors and cancer patients. The method was immunoSEQ multiplex PCR; TCRdb's version includes in-frame clones alone and lacks a portion of them. The table shows 100,000 to 150,000 clones, with roughly 90% occurring only once. The source material was blood. All receptors come from a man in his forties or fifties in good health.

The chain employs TRBV4-1 and TRBJ2-1; 10 bases are shared with TRBD1. The germline V gene encodes CDR1 MGHRA and CDR2 YSYEKL. This CDR3 contains 17 residues. After removal of 0 bases from V and 8 bases from J, the junction contained 10 bases not matched to a gene. Here the CDR3 reads CASSQDPRDRGEDEQFF. The CDR3 DNA is TGCGCCAGCAGCCAAGATCCCCGGGACAGGGGTGAGGATGAGCAGTTCTTC.

V is TRBV21-1 and J is TRBJ2-7. TRBV21-1 is shown as a pseudogene. This CDR3 is 14 amino acids long. The CDR3 protein is CASSKWRGCYEQYF. CDR3 DNA sequence: TGTGCCAGCAGCAAATGGAGGGGGTGCTACGAGCAGTACTTC.

V usage is TRBV2 and J usage is TRBJ1-2, with TRBD1 identical over 9 bases. Germline CDR1 reads SNHLY; CDR2 reads FYNNEI. The junction had 7 bases not matched to a gene; V was cut back by 8 bases and J by 3 bases. This CDR3 has 14 residues. The CDR3 reads CASDTGTGYYGYTF. The DNA of the CDR3 is TGTGCCAGCGATACCGGGACAGGGTACTATGGCTACACCTTC. The full variable domain, completed using reference TRBV2 and TRBJ1-2, is EPEVTQTPSHQVTQMGQEVILRCVPISNHLYFYWYRQILGQKVEFLVSFYNNEISEKSEIFDDQFSVERPDGSNFTLKIRSTKLEDSAMYFCASDTGTGYYGYTFGSGTRLTVV.

This clone was detected once. The gene calls are TRBV5-1 and TRBJ2-5, with TRBD1 matching over 9 bases. Germline CDR1 reads SGHRS; CDR2 reads YFSETQ. The CDR3 is made up of 15 amino acids. V lost 4 bases to trimming and J lost 4 bases; unmatched junction nucleotides: 8. CDR3 loop: CASSNKGTGRETQYF. CDR3 nucleotide sequence: TGCGCCAGCAGCAATAAGGGGACAGGGCGAGAGACCCAGTACTTC.

The V call is TRBV2, the J call TRBJ1-1, with D perhaps matching TRBD1 (6 bases). Per germline, CDR1 SNHLY and CDR2 FYNNEI. The V end lost 6 bases, the J end lost 5 bases, and 10 bases lay between the germline ends. The CDR3 sequence is 12 residues long. CDR3 amino acids: CASRDSWTEAFF. DNA for the CDR3: TGTGCCAGCAGGGACAGCTGGACTGAAGCTTTCTTT. Supplemented by reference TRBV2 and TRBJ1-1, the full variable domain reads EPEVTQTPSHQVTQMGQEVILRCVPISNHLYFYWYRQILGQKVEFLVSFYNNEISEKSEIFDDQFSVERPDGSNFTLKIRSTKLEDSAMYFCASRDSWTEAFFGQGTRLTVV.

The chain carries TRBV5-6 and TRBJ2-3, with D uncertain. V was clipped by 3 bases and J by 2 bases, with 1 base between them. The CDR3 sequence is 11 residues long. The germline CDR1 and CDR2 sequences are SGHDT and YYEEEE. CDR3 nucleotides: TGTGCCAGCAGCTCCACAGATACGCAGTATTTT. Translation: CASSSTDTQYF.

The chain has TRBV7-2 and TRBJ2-1; D gene ambiguous. Trimming cost V 4 bases and J 2 bases, with 21 bases left between them. The CDR3 extends over 18 amino acids. Germline CDR1 and CDR2: SGHTA and FQGNSA. CDR3 protein: CASSSRQVLGFTYNEQFF. CDR3 nucleotide sequence: TGTGCCAGCAGCTCTCGACAAGTTCTTGGTTTCACCTACAATGAGCAGTTCTTC.

The gene calls are TRBV7-2 and TRBJ2-7, with D hard to call. The CDR3 has 14 residues. Germline CDR1 SGHTA, CDR2 FQGNSA. V shed 0 bases and J shed 3 bases, with 9 bases lying between them. The CDR3, as DNA: TGTGCCAGCAGCTTAGCGGGAACTAACTACGAGCAGTACTTC. Translating gives CASSLAGTNYEQYF.

The chain is built from TRBV9 and TRBJ1-5; 7 bases map to TRBD1. CDR1 is SGDLS and CDR2 is YYNGEE in the germline V gene. V gave up 4 bases and J gave up 7 bases; unmatched junction bases: 14. The CDR3 length is 16 residues. The CDR3 spells CASSPRTGWVGQPQHF. The CDR3 nucleotides read TGTGCCAGCAGCCCTAGGACAGGTTGGGTAGGCCAGCCCCAGCATTTT.

The gene calls are TRBV5-1 and TRBJ2-6; TRBD2 matches at 12 bases. V gave up 3 bases and J gave up 1 base; unmatched junction bases: 2. This CDR3 is 17 amino acids long. Germline assignment: CDR1 SGHRS and CDR2 YFSETQ. The CDR3 is CASSSSGGASGANVLTF. In DNA form, the CDR3 reads TGCGCCAGCAGCTCTAGCGGGGGGGCGTCTGGGGCCAACGTCCTGACTTTC.

The chain is built from TRBV16 and TRBJ1-5, with D perhaps matching TRBD1 (6 bases). The germline gives CDR1 KGHSY, CDR2 FQNENV. CDR3 size: 15 residues. The ends were cut back, 1 base at V and 5 bases at J, with 12 bases in the middle. In DNA, the CDR3 is TGTGCCAGCAGCCAATTAGAGGGGGGGGATCAGCCCCAGCATTTT. It codes for CASSQLEGGDQPQHF.

The gene calls are TRBV19 and TRBJ2-5; D possibly matches TRBD1 or TRBD2 (5 bases each). The V gene's germline CDR1 is LNHDA and CDR2 SQIVND (reference sequence). The CDR3 is 14 amino acids. V gave up 1 base and J gave up 2 bases, with 8 bases separating them. The CDR3 nucleotides read TGTGCCAGTAGTATAGGGGACGGGCAAGAGACCCAGTACTTC. Protein sequence: CASSIGDGQETQYF.

The chain links TRBV10-2 to TRBJ2-3, with 13 bases that match TRBD2. This CDR3 has 17 residues. The V gene's germline CDR1 is WSHSY and CDR2 SAAADI. After removal of 6 bases from V and 1 base from J, the junction contained 7 bases not matched to a gene. CDR3 DNA: TGCGCCAGCAGCCAACTAGCGGGGGGGCGGGGCACAGATACGCAGTATTTT. Translation: CASSQLAGGRGTDTQYF.

The V gene is TRBV3-1 (or the pseudogene TRBV3-2), the J gene TRBJ1-1; D uncertain. The CDR3 is made up of 14 amino acids. Per germline, CDR1 LGHDT and CDR2 YNNKEL (reference sequence). V was pared by 5 bases and J by 0 bases, with 10 bases between. Here the CDR3 DNA reads TGTGCCAGCAGCTCCAGGAGTATGAACACTGAAGCTTTCTTT. Protein sequence: CASSSRSMNTEAFF.

The J gene is TRBJ1-2, the V gene TRBV27; D unclear. The CDR3 extends over 14 amino acids. Germline V gives CDR1 MNHEY, CDR2 SMNVEV (reference sequence). Trimming removed 0 bases from V and 4 bases from J, with 9 bases in between. CDR3 nucleotides: TGTGCCAGCAGTTTATCAACCGGGGTCTATGGCTACACCTTC. This gives the protein CASSLSTGVYGYTF.

The table lists this clone with a few counts. The rearrangement links TRBV9 to TRBJ1-6; possibly TRBD1 for D (5 bases). Germline values: CDR1 SGDLS, CDR2 YYNGEE. The CDR3 is 15 amino acids. Trimming removed 4 bases at V and 6 bases at J, with 14 bases between. The CDR3 nucleotides read TGTGCCAGCAGCACCACTCCCGACAGTAATTCACCCCTCCACTTT. This gives the protein CASSTTPDSNSPLHF.

V is TRBV9 and J is TRBJ1-1, with TRBD1 matching 7 bases. In germline, CDR1 is SGDLS, CDR2 YYNGEE. The CDR3 has 14 residues. With 2 bases clipped from V and 1 base from J, the junction kept 2 bases outside the gene matches. In DNA, the CDR3 is TGTGCCAGCAGCGTCGGGACAGCGAACACTGAAGCTTTCTTT. Protein sequence: CASSVGTANTEAFF.

The chain employs TRBV28 and TRBJ1-1; D remains ambiguous. The V end lost 2 bases, the J end lost 0 bases, and 7 bases lay between the germline ends. The CDR3 extends over 14 amino acids. The germline CDR1 and CDR2 sequences are MDHEN and SYDVKM. This CDR3 reads CASSLVRLNTEAFF. The CDR3 nucleotides read TGTGCCAGCAGTTTAGTAAGGCTGAACACTGAAGCTTTCTTT.

The rearrangement links TRBV14 to TRBJ2-3; D not certain. Germline V CDR1 and CDR2: SGHDN, FVKESK. Between the trimmed V and J ends, which lost 0 bases and 9 bases, there was a span of 7 bases. CDR3 size: 12 residues. CDR3 DNA sequence: TGTGCCAGCAGCCAAGATTTGCAAACGCAGTATTTT. It codes for CASSQDLQTQYF.

This chain uses TRBV28 with TRBJ1-3, with 7 bases that match TRBD1. CDR1 MDHEN and CDR2 SYDVKM come from the germline V gene. The CDR3 has 16 amino acids. V shed 6 bases, J shed 3 bases, and the junction held 11 bases outside the gene matches. CDR3 in DNA: TGTGCCAGCAGGACCACAGGGGTGGGTTATGGAAACACCATATATTTT. Encoded protein: CASRTTGVGYGNTIYF.

This clone has a handful of counts. This chain links TRBV10-2 with TRBJ2-2; weak D call: TRBD2 (6 bases). V was pared by 0 bases and J by 14 bases, with 13 bases between. This CDR3 has 13 residues. The germline V gene encodes CDR1 WSHSY and CDR2 SAAADI. The CDR3 DNA is TGCGCCAGCAGTGAGTCTCGGGGGACGATACTGTTTTTT. As protein: CASSESRGTILFF.

As regards this clone: Other DNA sequences of this sample code for an identical CDR3. V gene TRBV5-4 combines with J gene TRBJ1-4; D remains unclear. Trimming shortened V by 4 bases and J by 0 bases, and 4 bases separated the two germline ends. Per germline, CDR1 SGHNT and CDR2 YYREEE (reference sequence). The CDR3 loop spans 13 amino acids. For the CDR3, the DNA is TGTGCCAGCAGCCCCACAACTAATGAAAAACTGTTTTTT. It specifies CASSPTTNEKLFF.

This chain joins TRBV5-1 and TRBJ2-7, with TRBD1 as a possible D gene (6 bases). This CDR3 comprises 15 residues. Trimming shortened V by 7 bases and J by 0 bases, and 17 bases separated the two germline ends. CDR1 SGHRS and CDR2 YFSETQ come from the germline V gene. Here the CDR3 reads CASGPPGVSSYEQYF. CDR3 sequence (DNA): TGCGCCAGCGGGCCCCCAGGGGTCAGCTCCTACGAGCAGTACTTC.

This chain connects TRBV7-9 to TRBJ2-7; weak D call: TRBD2 (5 bases). This CDR3 is 14 amino acids long. Trimming left V 9 bases short and J 0 bases short, with 15 bases between. Germline V gene sequence: CDR1 SEHNR, CDR2 FQNEAQ (reference sequence). CDR3 loop: CASKKLGSSYEQYF. Here the CDR3 DNA reads TGTGCCAGTAAGAAATTAGGGAGCTCCTACGAGCAGTACTTC.

V is TRBV7-3 and J is TRBJ2-2; D uncertain. V lost 3 bases, J lost 8 bases, and 7 bases lay in between. CDR3 length equals 12 residues. CDR1 is SGHTA and CDR2 is FQGTGA in the germline V gene. CDR3 sequence reads: CASSFNTGELFF. CDR3 nucleotides: TGTGCCAGCAGCTTTAATACAGGGGAGCTGTTTTTT.

The chain combines TRBV13 with TRBJ2-5, with D perhaps matching TRBD2 (6 bases). This CDR3 contains 15 residues. With 5 bases removed from V and 2 bases from J, the gap between germline ends came to 15 bases. Germline V gene sequence: CDR1 PRHDT, CDR2 FYEKMQ (reference sequence). CDR3 coding DNA: TGTGCCAGCAGCGCCACAGCTAGCGATCAAGAGACCCAGTACTTC. Protein: CASSATASDQETQYF. Full variable domain (missing parts from reference TRBV13 and TRBJ2-5): AAGVIQSPRHLIKEKRETATLKCYPIPRHDTVYWYQQGPGQDPQFLISFYEKMQSDKGSIPDRFSAQQFSDYHSELNMSSLELGDSALYFCASSATASDQETQYFGPGTRLLVL.

V gene TRBV6-5 combines with J gene TRBJ2-5; D remains ambiguous. V was shortened by 5 bases and J by 3 bases, with 4 bases between the two germline ends. This CDR3 region has 11 residues. In germline, CDR1 is MNHEY, CDR2 SVGAGI. The CDR3 loop reads CASSRKETQYF. Written as DNA, the CDR3 is TGTGCCAGCAGTAGAAAAGAGACCCAGTACTTC.

This clone was counted a few times. The chain combines TRBV14 with TRBJ2-1; no clear D gene. Looked up from germline, CDR1 is SGHDN and CDR2 is FVKESK. The CDR3 has 16 residues. Trimming pared 1 base from V and 2 bases from J, leaving 12 bases between. CDR3 in amino acids: CASSQGGVPPYNEQFF. The DNA for the CDR3 is TGTGCCAGCAGCCAAGGTGGGGTCCCCCCCTACAATGAGCAGTTCTTC.

V usage is TRBV5-1 and J usage is TRBJ2-5; D remains ambiguous. From germline, CDR1 is SGHRS and CDR2 YFSETQ. Trimming left V 1 base short and J 1 base short, with 8 bases between. This CDR3 spans 14 amino acids. For the CDR3, the DNA is TGCGCCAGCAGCTTGCAGAGCCCCCAAGAGACCCAGTACTTC. Protein: CASSLQSPQETQYF.

The rearrangement uses TRBV7-9 and TRBJ2-1; D might be TRBD1 (6 bases). Germline CDR1 SEHNR, CDR2 FQNEAQ (reference sequence). Trimming removed 5 bases at V and 8 bases at J, with 19 bases between. The CDR3 totals 15 residues. The CDR3 loop reads CASSGEGDPRDEQFF. The CDR3 DNA reads as TGTGCCAGCAGCGGAGAGGGGGACCCCAGGGATGAGCAGTTCTTC.